Listed below are T cell receptor beta chains from one sample, sequenced in a study of T cells in Graves' hyperthyroidism and ophthalmopathy. TCRdb called the multiplex PCR reads again in MiXCR, with one record for every CDR3 protein. The sample includes more than 300,000 distinct CDR3 sequences, more than 11% of them seen just once. The specimen was blood. The receptor source for this set is a woman in her fifties or sixties with Graves' hyperthyroidism. CDR3s include the opening cysteine and the closing phenylalanine or tryptophan. The order of the fields is clone size, J gene, D gene, V gene, CDR3 protein, CDR3 DNA. The D gene is left open where the match is weak. Clone size, where shown, is once, few, many, or a class for clones that have expanded.

many	TRBJ1-1	-	TRBV3-1	CASRPGEANTEAFF	TGTGCCAGCCGCCCCGGGGAGGCGAACACTGAAGCTTTCTTT
few	TRBJ1-1	-	TRBV7-3	CASSAGANTEALF	TGTGCCAGCAGCGCAGGAGCTAACACTGAAGCTCTCTTT
many	TRBJ1-1	-	TRBV6-1	CASSEPLQGLGTEAFF	TGTGCCAGCAGTGAACCCCTCCAGGGCCTAGGCACTGAAGCTTTCTTT
-	TRBJ1-6	-	TRBV7-9	CASSRRGVYSPLHF	TGTGCCAGCAGCCGACGGGGGGTTTATTCACCCCTCCACTTT
many	TRBJ2-3	TRBD2	TRBV20-1	CSARDYRGRAMDTQYF	TGCAGTGCTAGAGATTACCGCGGGAGGGCCATGGATACGCAGTATTTT
few	TRBJ1-2	-	TRBV28	CASSPGAYSLAGYGYTF	TGTGCCAGCAGCCCAGGGGCGTATTCCCTTGCAGGTTATGGCTACACCTTC
many	TRBJ1-4	TRBD1	TRBV5-1	CASSWRTGGPNEKLFF	TGCGCCAGCAGCTGGAGGACAGGGGGTCCTAATGAAAAACTGTTTTTT
many	TRBJ2-1	-	TRBV6-2/TRBV6-3	CASSYEAAPWGFEQFF	TGTGCCAGCAGTTACGAAGCGGCCCCGTGGGGGTTTGAGCAGTTCTTC
-	TRBJ1-2	-	TRBV28	CASSTPRQAPGYTF	TGTGCCAGCAGTACACCCCGACAGGCACCCGGCTACACCTTC
-	TRBJ2-1	TRBD1	TRBV5-1	CASSSSTGLVPPGSYNEQFF	TGCGCCAGCAGCTCTTCGACAGGGCTGGTCCCTCCCGGCTCCTACAATGAGCAGTTCTTC
many	TRBJ2-2	-	TRBV11-2	CASSLEAGELFF	TGTGCCAGCAGCTTAGAAGCCGGGGAGCTGTTTTTT
-	TRBJ1-1	TRBD1	TRBV15	CATSSRRDRATEAFF	TGTGCCACCAGCTCACGCCGGGACAGGGCCACTGAAGCTTTCTTT
few	TRBJ1-2	-	TRBV20-1	CSARKRGPNYGYTF	TGCAGTGCTAGGAAAAGGGGACCTAACTATGGCTACACCTTC